The 11 T cell receptor beta chains in this list originate from one sample, sequenced in a study of CD8 T cells in ankylosing spondylitis. TCRdb fed the 5' RACE reads into MiXCR, producing one record per CDR3 protein. The sample records about 250,000 distinct CDR3 sequences, over 30% being singletons. Sequenced material: blood, either unsorted or a sorted T cell fraction (not recorded which). The receptor source for this set is a male donor with ankylosing spondylitis or in good health (not recorded which).

This clonotype was counted between two and nine times. The gene calls are TRBV10-3 and TRBJ2-7, with D perhaps assigned TRBD1 or TRBD2 (5 bases each). The V gene's germline CDR1 is ENHRY and CDR2 SYGVKD. The CDR3 consists of 14 residues. Trimming shortened V by 10 bases and J by 7 bases, and 23 bases separated the two germline ends. CDR3 DNA sequence: TGTGCCAGCTGGGACCCGTTGGGTCAGCGGGAGCAGTACTTC. Translated: CASWDPLGQREQYF.

This clonotype occurred a few times. The chain has TRBV29-1 and TRBJ2-1; D not resolved. There are 14 residues in the CDR3. CDR1 and CDR2 from the germline V gene are SQVTM and ANQGSEA. V was cut by 4 bases and J by 12 bases, with 22 bases left in between. CDR3 DNA: TGCAGCGTTGGTGGTGCAGACGCTGTCTTAGGGCAGTTCTTC. Encoded protein: CSVGGADAVLGQFF.

The chain carries TRBV20-1 and TRBJ1-5, with D unclear. Trimming left V 1 base short and J 0 bases short, with 16 bases between. There are 17 residues in the CDR3. From germline, CDR1 is DFQATT and CDR2 SNEGSKA (reference sequence). The CDR3 nucleotides read TGCAGTGCTAGAGTCGTTCGGGGAGTTGGTAGCAATCAGCCCCAGCATTTT. It translates to CSARVVRGVGSNQPQHF.

This chain connects TRBV4-2 to TRBJ2-5; D is unclear. This CDR3 is 14 amino acids long. The V end lost 5 bases, the J end lost 4 bases, and 14 bases lay between the germline ends. Germline loops: CDR1 LGHNA, CDR2 YNFKEQ. CDR3 sequence (DNA): TGTGCCAGCAGCACCCACCCACAGCCAGAGACCCAGTACTTC. It specifies CASSTHPQPETQYF.

The V call is TRBV5-1, the J call TRBJ2-7, with D maybe TRBD1 (5 bases). V lost 0 bases and J 3 bases, leaving 10 bases between the germline ends. CDR1 is SGHRS and CDR2 is YFSETQ in the germline V gene. There are 14 residues in the CDR3. CDR3 bases: TGCGCCAGCAGCTTGGAAGGACACCGCTACGAGCAGTACTTC. It specifies CASSLEGHRYEQYF.

This clonotype came up a few times. This chain links TRBV6-1 with TRBJ2-2; no firm D call. V lost 6 bases, J lost 4 bases, and 9 bases lay in between. Germline loops: CDR1 MNHNS, CDR2 SASEGT. The CDR3 spans 13 residues. CDR3 amino acids: CASRLGFTGELFF. The DNA for the CDR3 is TGTGCCAGCAGACTGGGTTTCACCGGGGAGCTGTTTTTT.

As regards this clonotype: A junction boundary mismatches the germline segment, possibly from a read error. The J gene is TRBJ2-7, the V gene TRBV7-8, with a weak D call TRBD1 (6 bases). The germline V gene encodes CDR1 SGHVS and CDR2 FQNEAQ. This CDR3 is built from 15 residues. CDR3 in DNA: TGTGCCAGCAGCCCCCCCCAGGGGTACTCCCACGAGCAGTACTTC. Translated: CASSPPQGYSHEQYF.

The chain combines TRBV9 with TRBJ1-4; D might be TRBD1 (5 bases). Trimming pared 8 bases from V and 4 bases from J, leaving 18 bases between. This CDR3 has 15 amino acids. Looked up from germline, CDR1 is SGDLS and CDR2 is YYNGEE. CDR3 sequence reads: CARTRVPGFNEKLFF. In nucleotides, the CDR3 is TGTGCCAGAACCAGGGTGCCAGGATTTAATGAAAAACTGTTTTTT.

The gene calls are TRBV12-3 or TRBV12-4 and TRBJ1-2; 9 bases agree with TRBD1. J gave up 5 bases and V 5 bases, and 15 bases lay outside the gene matches. The CDR3 is made up of 17 amino acids. The CDR3 region is CASSPGVRDREGYGYTF. As DNA, the CDR3 is TGTGCCAGCAGTCCAGGGGTACGGGACAGGGAAGGGTATGGCTACACCTTC.

The genes are TRBV20-1 and TRBJ2-5; a weak D match, TRBD2 (5 bases). Germline V gene lookup returns CDR1 DFQATT and CDR2 SNEGSKA (reference sequence). CDR3 length equals 13 residues. V was clipped by 5 bases and J by 4 bases, with 14 bases between them. CDR3 protein: CSAGEGLPETQYF. The CDR3 DNA sequence: TGCAGTGCTGGCGAGGGCCTCCCAGAGACCCAGTACTTC.

This chain joins TRBV12-3 or TRBV12-4 and TRBJ2-7, with 8 nucleotides matching TRBD1. The length of the CDR3 is 14 residues. J was trimmed by 7 bases and V by 3 bases; bases with no gene match: 8. Here the CDR3 DNA reads TGTGCCAGCAGTTTGTTTCAGGGGGCCGGGGAGCAGTACTTC. Amino acid sequence: CASSLFQGAGEQYF.